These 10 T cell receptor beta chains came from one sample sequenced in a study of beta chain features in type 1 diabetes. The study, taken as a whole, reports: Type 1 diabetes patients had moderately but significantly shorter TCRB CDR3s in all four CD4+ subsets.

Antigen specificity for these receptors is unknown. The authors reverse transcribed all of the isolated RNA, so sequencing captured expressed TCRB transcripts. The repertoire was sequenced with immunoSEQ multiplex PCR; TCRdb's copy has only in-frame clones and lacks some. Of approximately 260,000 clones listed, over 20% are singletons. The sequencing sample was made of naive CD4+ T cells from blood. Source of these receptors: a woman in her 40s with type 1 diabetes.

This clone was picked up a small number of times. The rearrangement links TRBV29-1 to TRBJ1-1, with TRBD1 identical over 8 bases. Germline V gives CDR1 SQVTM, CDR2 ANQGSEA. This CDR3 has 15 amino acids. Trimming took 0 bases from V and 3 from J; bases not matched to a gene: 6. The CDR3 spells CSVEDLTQGDTEAFF. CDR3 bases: TGCAGCGTTGAAGACCTCACACAGGGGGACACTGAAGCTTTCTTT.

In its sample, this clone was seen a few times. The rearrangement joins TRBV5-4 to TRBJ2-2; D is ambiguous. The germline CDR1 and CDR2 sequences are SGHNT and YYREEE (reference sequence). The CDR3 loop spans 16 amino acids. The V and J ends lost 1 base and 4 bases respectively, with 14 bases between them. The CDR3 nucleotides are TGTGCCAGCAGCTTGTTAGGCGGCCGAGGCACCGGGGAGCTGTTTTTT. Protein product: CASSLLGGRGTGELFF.

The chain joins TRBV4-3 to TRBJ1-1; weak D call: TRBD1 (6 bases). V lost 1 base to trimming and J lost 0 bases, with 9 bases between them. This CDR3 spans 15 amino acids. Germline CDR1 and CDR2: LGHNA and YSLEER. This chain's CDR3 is CASSQVTGLNTEAFF. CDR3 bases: TGCGCCAGCAGCCAAGTAACAGGGCTGAACACTGAAGCTTTCTTT.

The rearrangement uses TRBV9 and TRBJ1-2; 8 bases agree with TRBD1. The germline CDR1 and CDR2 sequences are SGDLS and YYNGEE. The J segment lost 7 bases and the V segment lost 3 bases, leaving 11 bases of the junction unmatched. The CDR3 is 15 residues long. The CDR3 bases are TGTGCCAGCAGCGAGCAGGGGGCTCCCCTCCTTGGCTACACCTTC. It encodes CASSEQGAPLLGYTF.

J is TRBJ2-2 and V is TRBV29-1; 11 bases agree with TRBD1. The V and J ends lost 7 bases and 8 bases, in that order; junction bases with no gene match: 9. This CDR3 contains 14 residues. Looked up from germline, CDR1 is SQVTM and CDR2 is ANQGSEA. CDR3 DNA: TGCAGCGCCTTGGACAGGGGGCTGGCGGGGGAGCTGTTTTTT. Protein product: CSALDRGLAGELFF.

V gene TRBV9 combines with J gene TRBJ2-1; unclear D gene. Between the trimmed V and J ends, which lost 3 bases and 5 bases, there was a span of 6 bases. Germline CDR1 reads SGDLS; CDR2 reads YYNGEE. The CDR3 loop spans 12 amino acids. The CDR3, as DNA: TGTGCCAGCAGCGGCGCCGACAATGAGCAGTTCTTC. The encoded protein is CASSGADNEQFF.

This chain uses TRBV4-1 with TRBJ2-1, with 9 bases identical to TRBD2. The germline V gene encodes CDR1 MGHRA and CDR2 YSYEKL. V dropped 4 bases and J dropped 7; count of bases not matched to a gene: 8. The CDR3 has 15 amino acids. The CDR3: CASSPEVAGVNEQFF. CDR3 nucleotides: TGCGCCAGCAGCCCGGAGGTAGCGGGGGTGAATGAGCAGTTCTTC.

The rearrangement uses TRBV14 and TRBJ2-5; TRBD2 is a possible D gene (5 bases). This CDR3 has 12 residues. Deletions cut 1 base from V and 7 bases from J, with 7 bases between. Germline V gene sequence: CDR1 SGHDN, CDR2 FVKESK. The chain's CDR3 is CASSQALGTQYF. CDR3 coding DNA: TGTGCCAGCAGCCAAGCACTAGGGACCCAGTACTTC.

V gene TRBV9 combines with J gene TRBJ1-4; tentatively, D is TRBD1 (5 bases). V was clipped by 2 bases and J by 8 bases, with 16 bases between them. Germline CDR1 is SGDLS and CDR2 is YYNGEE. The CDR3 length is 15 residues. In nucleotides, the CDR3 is TGTGCCAGCAGCGTCCTATCGGGGGAAGGGGAAAAACTGTTTTTT. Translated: CASSVLSGEGEKLFF.

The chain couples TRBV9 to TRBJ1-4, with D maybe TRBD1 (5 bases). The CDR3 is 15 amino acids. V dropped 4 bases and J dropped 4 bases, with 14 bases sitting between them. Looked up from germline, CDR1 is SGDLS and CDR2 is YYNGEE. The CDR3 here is CASSRRGGVNEKLFF. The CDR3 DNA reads TGTGCCAGCAGCCGCCGGGGAGGGGTTAATGAAAAACTGTTTTTT.